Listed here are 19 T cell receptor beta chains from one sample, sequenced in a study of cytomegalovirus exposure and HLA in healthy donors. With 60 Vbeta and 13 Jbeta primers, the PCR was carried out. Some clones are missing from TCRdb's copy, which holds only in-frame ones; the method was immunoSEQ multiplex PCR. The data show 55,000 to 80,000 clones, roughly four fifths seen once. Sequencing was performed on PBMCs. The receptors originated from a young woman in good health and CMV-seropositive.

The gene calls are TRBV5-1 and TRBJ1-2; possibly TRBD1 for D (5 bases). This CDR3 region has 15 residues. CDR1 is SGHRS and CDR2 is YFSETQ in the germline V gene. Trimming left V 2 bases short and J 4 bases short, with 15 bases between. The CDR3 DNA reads TGCGCCAGCAGCTTAGGGGTTACGACAGCCTATGGCTACACCTTC. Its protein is CASSLGVTTAYGYTF.

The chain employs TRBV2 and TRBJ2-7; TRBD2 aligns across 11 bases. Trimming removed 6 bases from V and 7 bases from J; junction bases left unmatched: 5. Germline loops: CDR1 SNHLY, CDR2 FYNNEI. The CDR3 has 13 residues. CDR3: CASSGTSGEEQYF. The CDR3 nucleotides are TGTGCCAGCAGCGGGACTAGCGGCGAAGAGCAGTACTTC.

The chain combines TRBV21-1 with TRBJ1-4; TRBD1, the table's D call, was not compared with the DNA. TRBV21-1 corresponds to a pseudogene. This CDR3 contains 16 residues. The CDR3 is CASRVLGTAQLGKLFF. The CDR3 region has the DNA TGTGCCAGCAGGGTACTAGGGACAGCTCAATTGGGAAAACTGTTTTTT.

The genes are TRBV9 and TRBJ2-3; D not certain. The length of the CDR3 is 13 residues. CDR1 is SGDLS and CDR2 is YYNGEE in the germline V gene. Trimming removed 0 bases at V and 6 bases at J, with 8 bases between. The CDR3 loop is CASSVGAFDTQYF. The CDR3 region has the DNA TGTGCCAGCAGCGTAGGAGCGTTCGATACGCAGTATTTT.

The CDR3 protein is CAWSDPLRQGPEAFF. The CDR3 DNA is TGTGCCTGGAGTGATCCCTTGCGACAGGGACCCGAAGCTTTCTTT. V usage is TRBV30 and J usage is TRBJ1-1; 7 bases map to TRBD1. Trimming at V came to 1 base and at J to 8 bases, leaving 13 bases not matched to a gene. Germline V gives CDR1 GTSNPN, CDR2 SVGIG (reference sequence). The CDR3 has 15 amino acids.

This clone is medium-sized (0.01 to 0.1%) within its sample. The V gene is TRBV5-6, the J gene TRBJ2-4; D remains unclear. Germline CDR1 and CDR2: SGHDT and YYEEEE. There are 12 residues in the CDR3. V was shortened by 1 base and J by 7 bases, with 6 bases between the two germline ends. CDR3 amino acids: CASSLYGNIQYF. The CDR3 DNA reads TGTGCCAGCAGCTTGTACGGGAACATTCAGTACTTC.

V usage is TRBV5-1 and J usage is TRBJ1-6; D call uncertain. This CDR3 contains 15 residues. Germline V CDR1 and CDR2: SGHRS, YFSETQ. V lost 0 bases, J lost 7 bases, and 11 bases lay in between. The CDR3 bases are TGCGCCAGCAGCTTGGAACCCAACGGGAATTCACCCCTCCACTTT. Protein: CASSLEPNGNSPLHF. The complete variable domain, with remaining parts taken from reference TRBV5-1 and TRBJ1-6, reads KAGVTQTPRYLIKTRGQQVTLSCSPISGHRSVSWYQQTPGQGLQFLFEYFSETQRNKGNFPGRFSGRQFSNSRSEMNVSTLELGDSALYLCASSLEPNGNSPLHFGNGTRLTVT.

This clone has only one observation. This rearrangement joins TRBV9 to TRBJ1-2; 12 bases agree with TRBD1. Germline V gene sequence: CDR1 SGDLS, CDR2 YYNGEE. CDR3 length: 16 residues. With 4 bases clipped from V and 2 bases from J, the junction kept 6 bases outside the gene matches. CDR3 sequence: CASSLGGQGANYGYTF. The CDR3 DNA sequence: TGTGCCAGCAGCCTTGGGGGACAGGGGGCGAACTATGGCTACACCTTC.

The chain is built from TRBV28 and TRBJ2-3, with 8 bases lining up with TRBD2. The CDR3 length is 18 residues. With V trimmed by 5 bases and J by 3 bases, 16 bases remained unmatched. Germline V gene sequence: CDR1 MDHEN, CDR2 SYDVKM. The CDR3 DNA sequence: TGTGCCAGCAGTCCTCTTCCAGCGGGAGTTGGTAGGACAGATACGCAGTATTTT. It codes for CASSPLPAGVGRTDTQYF.

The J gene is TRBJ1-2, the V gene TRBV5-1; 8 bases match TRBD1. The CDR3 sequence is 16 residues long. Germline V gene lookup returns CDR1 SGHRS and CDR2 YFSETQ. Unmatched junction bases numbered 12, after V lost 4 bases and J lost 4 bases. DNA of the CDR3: TGCGCCAGCAGCGCGAATCGGGACAGGACCGCCTATGGCTACACCTTC. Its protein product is CASSANRDRTAYGYTF. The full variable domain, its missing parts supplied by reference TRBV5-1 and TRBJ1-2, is KAGVTQTPRYLIKTRGQQVTLSCSPISGHRSVSWYQQTPGQGLQFLFEYFSETQRNKGNFPGRFSGRQFSNSRSEMNVSTLELGDSALYLCASSANRDRTAYGYTFGSGTRLTVV.

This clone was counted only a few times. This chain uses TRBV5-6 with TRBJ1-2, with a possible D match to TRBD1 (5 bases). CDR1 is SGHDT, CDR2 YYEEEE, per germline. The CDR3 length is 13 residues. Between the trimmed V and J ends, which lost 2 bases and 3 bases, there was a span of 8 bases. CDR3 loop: CASSLDRDYGYTF. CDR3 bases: TGTGCCAGCAGCTTAGACAGAGACTATGGCTACACCTTC.

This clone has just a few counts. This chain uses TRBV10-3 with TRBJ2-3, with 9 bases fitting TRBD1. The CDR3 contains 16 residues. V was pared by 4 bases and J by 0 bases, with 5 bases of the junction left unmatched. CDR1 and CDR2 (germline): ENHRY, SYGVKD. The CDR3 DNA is TGTGCCATCAGTGTAACAGGGGGCACAAGCACAGATACGCAGTATTTT. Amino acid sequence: CAISVTGGTSTDTQYF.

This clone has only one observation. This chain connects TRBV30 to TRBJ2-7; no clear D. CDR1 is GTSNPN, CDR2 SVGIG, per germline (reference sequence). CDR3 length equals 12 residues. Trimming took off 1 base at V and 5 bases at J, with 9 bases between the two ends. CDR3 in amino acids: CAWSALRNEQYF. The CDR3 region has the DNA TGTGCCTGGAGTGCCCTCCGTAACGAGCAGTACTTC.

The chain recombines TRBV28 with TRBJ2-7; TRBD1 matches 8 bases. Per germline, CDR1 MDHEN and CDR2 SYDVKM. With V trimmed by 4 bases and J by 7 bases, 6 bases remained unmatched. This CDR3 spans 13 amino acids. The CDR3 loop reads CASSSGQGSEQYF. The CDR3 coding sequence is TGTGCCAGCAGTTCTGGACAGGGTAGTGAGCAGTACTTC. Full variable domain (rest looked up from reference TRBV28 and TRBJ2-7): DVKVTQSSRYLVKRTGEKVFLECVQDMDHENMFWYRQDPGLGLRLIYFSYDVKMKEKGDIPEGYSVSREKKERFSLILESASTNQTSMYLCASSSGQGSEQYFGPGTRLTVT.

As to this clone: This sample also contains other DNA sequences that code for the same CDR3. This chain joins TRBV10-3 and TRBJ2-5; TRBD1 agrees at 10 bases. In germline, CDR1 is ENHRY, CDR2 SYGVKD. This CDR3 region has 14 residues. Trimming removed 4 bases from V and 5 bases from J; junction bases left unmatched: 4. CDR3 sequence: CAISGTGGKETQYF. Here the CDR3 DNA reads TGTGCCATCAGTGGGACAGGGGGGAAGGAGACCCAGTACTTC.

CDR3 sequence: CASKETGGGGGYTF. CDR3 nucleotides: TGTGCCAGCAAGGAGACAGGGGGCGGAGGTGGCTACACCTTC. The chain has TRBV2 and TRBJ1-2; 10 bases agree with TRBD1. The CDR3 length is 14 residues. Germline V gives CDR1 SNHLY, CDR2 FYNNEI. Unmatched junction bases numbered 9, after V lost 7 bases and J lost 7 bases.

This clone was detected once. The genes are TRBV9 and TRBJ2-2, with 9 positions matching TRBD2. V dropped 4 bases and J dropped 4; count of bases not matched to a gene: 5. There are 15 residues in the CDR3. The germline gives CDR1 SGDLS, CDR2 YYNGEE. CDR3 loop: CASSSLAGLTGELFF. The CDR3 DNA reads TGTGCCAGCAGCTCACTAGCGGGTCTCACCGGGGAGCTGTTTTTT. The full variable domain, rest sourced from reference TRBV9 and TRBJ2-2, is DSGVTQTPKHLITATGQRVTLRCSPRSGDLSVYWYQQSLDQGLQFLIQYYNGEERAKGNILERFSAQQFPDLHSELNLSSLELGDSALYFCASSSLAGLTGELFFGEGSRLTVL.

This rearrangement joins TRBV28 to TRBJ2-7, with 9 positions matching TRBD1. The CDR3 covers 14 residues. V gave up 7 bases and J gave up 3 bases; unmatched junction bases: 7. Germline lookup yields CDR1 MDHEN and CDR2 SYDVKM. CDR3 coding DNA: TGTGCCAGCAACCCCGGGACAGGGTACTACGAGCAGTACTTC. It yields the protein CASNPGTGYYEQYF.

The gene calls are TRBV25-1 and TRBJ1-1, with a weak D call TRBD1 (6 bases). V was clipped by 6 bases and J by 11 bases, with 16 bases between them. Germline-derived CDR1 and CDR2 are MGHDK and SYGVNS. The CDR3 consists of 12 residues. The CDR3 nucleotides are TGTGCCAGCAGAACAGGGAAGGCGGCTGCTTTCTTT. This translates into CASRTGKAAAFF.